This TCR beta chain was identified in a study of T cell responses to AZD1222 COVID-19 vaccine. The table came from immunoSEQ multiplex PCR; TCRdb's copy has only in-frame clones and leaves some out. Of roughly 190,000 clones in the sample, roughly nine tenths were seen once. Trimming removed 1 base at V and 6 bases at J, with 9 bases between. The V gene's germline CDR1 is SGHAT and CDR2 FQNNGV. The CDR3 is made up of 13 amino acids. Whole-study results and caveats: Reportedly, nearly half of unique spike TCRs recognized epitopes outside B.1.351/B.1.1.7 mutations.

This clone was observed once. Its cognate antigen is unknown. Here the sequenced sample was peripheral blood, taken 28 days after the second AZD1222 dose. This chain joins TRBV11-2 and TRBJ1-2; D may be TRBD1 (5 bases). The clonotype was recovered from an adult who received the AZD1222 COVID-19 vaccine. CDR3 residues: CASSLAGGNGYTF. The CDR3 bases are TGTGCCAGCAGCTTAGCCGGGGGGAATGGCTACACCTTC. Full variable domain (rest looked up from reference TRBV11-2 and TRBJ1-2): EAGVAQSPRYKIIEKRQSVAFWCNPISGHATLYWYQQILGQGPKLLIQFQNNGVVDDSQLPKDRFSAERLKGVDSTLKIQPAKLEDSAVYLCASSLAGGNGYTFGSGTRLTVV.